This is a list of T cell receptor beta chains from one sample in a study of response to subunit inactivated influenza vaccine. One entry per CDR3 protein results from TCRdb running MiXCR on the RT-PCR reads. The table has around 320,000 distinct CDR3 sequences, roughly 22% seen once. The material was PBMCs from blood, obtained less than 22 months after vaccination. The receptors originated from a man between 50 and 70 years old who received an inactivated influenza vaccine. The CDR3 runs from the conserved cysteine through the conserved F or W. Fields, in order: J gene, clone size, V gene, D gene, CDR3 DNA, CDR3 protein. The D gene is left open where the match is weak. Clone size is given for some rows only: seen once, a few or many times, or a class if the clone is expanded.

>TRBJ2-3|many|TRBV2|TRBD2
TGTGCCAGCAAGGCAATCGTAGGGACTAGACTCACAGATACGCAGTATTTT
CASKAIVGTRLTDTQYF
>TRBJ1-4|many|TRBV29-1|.
TGCAGCGTGAGACGGGGGGTTGGAGCTAATGAAAAACTGTTTTTT
CSVRRGVGANEKLFF
>TRBJ2-7|.|TRBV21-1|.
TGTGCCAGCAGCAAAGTGGGTGGTCGGACAGAGTCCCGGTTGGACGAGCAGTACTTC
CASSKVGGRTESRLDEQYF
>TRBJ2-1|.|TRBV4-1|.
TGCGCCAGCAGCCCCCGGGCAGGAGGGCTCGATGAGCAGTTCTTC
CASSPRAGGLDEQFF
>TRBJ2-3|many|TRBV15|TRBD2
TGTGCCACCAGCAGAGATGTAGGACTAGCGGGAGATACGCAGTATTTT
CATSRDVGLAGDTQYF
>TRBJ2-1|.|TRBV12-3/TRBV12-4|.
TGTGCCAGCAGTTTAGTCGGTCGGAATGAGCAGTTCTTC
CASSLVGRNEQFF
>TRBJ2-2|few|TRBV20-1|TRBD2
TGCAGTGCCCCAGGGACTATCAGGACCGGGGAGCTGTTTTTT
CSAPGTIRTGELFF
>TRBJ2-1|many|TRBV27|TRBD1
TGTGCCAGCAGCTACGGACAGGAATACAATGAGCAGTTCTTC
CASSYGQEYNEQFF
>TRBJ1-1|.|TRBV7-2|.
TGTGCCATGCAGGGTGCCACTGAAGCTTTCTTT
CAMQGATEAFF
>TRBJ1-1|few|TRBV7-9|TRBD1
TGTGCCAGCGTAACGGGACAGCTGGCTTTCTTT
CASVTGQLAFF
>TRBJ2-7|.|TRBV7-2|.
TGTGCCAGCAGCTTTGACAGTAAATACGAGCAGTACTTC
CASSFDSKYEQYF
>TRBJ2-2|few|TRBV4-1|.
TGCGCCAGCAGCCAAGTTTCATCCAGACACACCGGGGAGCTGTTTTTT
CASSQVSSRHTGELFF
>TRBJ1-2|few|TRBV3-1|.
TGTGCCAGCAGCCAAGATCTCGGGGCTGGCTATGGCTACACCTTC
CASSQDLGAGYGYTF
>TRBJ2-1|.|TRBV2|.
TGTGCCAGCAGTAGGGGGAGCTCCTACAATGAGCAGTTCTTC
CASSRGSSYNEQFF
>TRBJ1-6|many|TRBV12-3/TRBV12-4|TRBD1
TGTGCCAGCAGCCGTACCGGGACAGGGGATTCACCCCTCCACTTT
CASSRTGTGDSPLHF
>TRBJ1-2|few|TRBV20-1|.
TGCAGTGCTAGAGTTTGGCAGGGGATGGATGGCTACACCTTC
CSARVWQGMDGYTF
>TRBJ2-2|once|TRBV5-6|.
TGTGCCAGCAGCCTCGGGTCCCTAGAGCTGTTTTTT
CASSLGSLELFF